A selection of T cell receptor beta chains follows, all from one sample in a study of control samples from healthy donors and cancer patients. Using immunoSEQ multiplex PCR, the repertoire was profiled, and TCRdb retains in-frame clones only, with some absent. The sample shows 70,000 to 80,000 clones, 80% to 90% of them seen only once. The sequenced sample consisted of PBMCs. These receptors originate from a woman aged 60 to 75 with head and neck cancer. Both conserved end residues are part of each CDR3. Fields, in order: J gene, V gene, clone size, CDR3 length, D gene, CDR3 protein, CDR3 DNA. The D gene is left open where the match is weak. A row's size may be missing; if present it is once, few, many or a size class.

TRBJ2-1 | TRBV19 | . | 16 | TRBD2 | CASSERSMTSTNEQFF | TGTGCCAGTAGTGAACGAAGCATGACTAGCACCAATGAGCAGTTCTTC
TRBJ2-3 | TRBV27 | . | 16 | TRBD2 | CASSLGLAASTDTQYF | TGTGCCAGCAGTTTAGGGCTAGCGGCGAGCACAGATACGCAGTATTTT
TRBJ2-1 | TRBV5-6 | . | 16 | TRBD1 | CASSRGTGSSYNEQFF | TGTGCCAGCAGCCGAGGGACAGGAAGCTCCTACAATGAGCAGTTCTTC
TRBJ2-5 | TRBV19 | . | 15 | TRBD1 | CASSQGQDPRLTQYF | TGTGCCAGTAGTCAAGGACAGGACCCAAGGCTGACCCAGTACTTC
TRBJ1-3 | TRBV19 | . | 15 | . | CASSIGALGADTIYF | TGTGCCAGTAGTATAGGGGCCTTAGGGGCGGACACCATATATTTT
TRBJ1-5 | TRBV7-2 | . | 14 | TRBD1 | CASSGTVSNQPQHF | TGTGCCAGCTCAGGGACAGTTAGCAATCAGCCCCAGCATTTT
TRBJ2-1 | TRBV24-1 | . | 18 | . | CATSDSRVGSRGYNEQFF | TGTGCCACCAGTGATTCCCGGGTCGGGAGTAGGGGCTACAATGAGCAGTTCTTC
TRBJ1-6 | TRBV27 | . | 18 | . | CASSLLRPQSSYNSPLHF | TGTGCCAGCAGTTTATTGCGTCCGCAGAGCTCCTATAATTCACCCCTCCACTTT
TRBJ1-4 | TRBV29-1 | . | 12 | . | CSVEQDNEKLFF | TGCAGCGTTGAACAGGATAATGAAAAACTGTTTTTT
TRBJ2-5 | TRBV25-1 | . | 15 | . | CASMGSTGQAESQYF | TGTGCCAGCATGGGCTCGACAGGACAAGCTGAGTCCCAGTACTTC
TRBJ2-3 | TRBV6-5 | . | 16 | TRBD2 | CASSYRLAGGADTQYF | TGTGCCAGCAGTTACCGTTTAGCGGGAGGAGCAGATACGCAGTATTTT
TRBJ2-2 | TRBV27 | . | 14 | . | CASSQTGAGGELFF | TGTGCCAGCAGCCAGACGGGGGCGGGCGGGGAGCTGTTTTTT
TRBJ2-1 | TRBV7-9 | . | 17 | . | CASSPGTGGGIYNEQFF | TGTGCCAGCAGCCCGGGTACAGGAGGGGGAATCTACAATGAGCAGTTCTTC
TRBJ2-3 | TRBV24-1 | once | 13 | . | CATGEGGTDTQYF | TGTGCCACCGGTGAGGGAGGCACAGATACGCAGTATTTT
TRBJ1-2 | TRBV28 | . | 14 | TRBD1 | CASSLFQGDYGYTF | TGTGCCAGCAGTTTATTTCAGGGGGACTATGGCTACACCTTC
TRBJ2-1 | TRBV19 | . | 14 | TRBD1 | CASSPGTASAEQFF | TGTGCCAGTAGTCCCGGGACAGCCTCGGCTGAGCAGTTCTTC
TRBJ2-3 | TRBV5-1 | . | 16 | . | CASSLRSVLGSDTQYF | .
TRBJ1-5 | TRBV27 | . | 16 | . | CASSDIPDSGRQPQHF | TGTGCCAGCAGTGACATCCCGGACAGTGGCCGGCAGCCCCAGCATTTT
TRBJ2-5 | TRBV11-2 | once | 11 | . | CASSFKETQYF | TGTGCCAGCAGCTTCAAAGAGACCCAGTACTTC
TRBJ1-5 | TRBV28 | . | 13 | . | CASSFLGNQPQHF | TGTGCCAGCAGTTTTTTGGGCAATCAGCCCCAGCATTTT
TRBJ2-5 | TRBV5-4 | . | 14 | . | CASSFGGRGETQYF | TGTGCCAGCAGCTTTGGGGGGCGAGGAGAGACCCAGTACTTC
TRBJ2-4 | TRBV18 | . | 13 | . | CASSLEAKNIQYF | TGTGCCAGCTCTCTGGAAGCCAAAAACATTCAGTACTTC
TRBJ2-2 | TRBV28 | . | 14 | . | CASSQSLNTGELFF | TGTGCCAGCAGTCAAAGCCTGAACACCGGGGAGCTGTTTTTT